The T cell receptor beta chain described here comes from a study of cytomegalovirus exposure and HLA in healthy donors. Turning to the study itself: Ancestry clustering placed 81% of around 400 genotyped donors in the Caucasian-associated cluster. Whole-study findings and limits: The classifier reportedly diagnosed cytomegalovirus status with high specificity and sensitivity.

CDR3 length: 13 amino acids. Germline CDR1 and CDR2: MNHNS and SASEGT. This clone was seen once. The antigen is unknown. At one boundary the junction diverges from the germline segment, which might be a read error. Use of 60 Vbeta and 13 Jbeta primers characterized the PCR. Only in-frame clones appear in the TCRdb table, and some are missing; sequencing was by immunoSEQ multiplex PCR. Seen here are 150,000 to 200,000 clones, approximately 81% observed once, and the top ten hold roughly 2.2%. V usage is TRBV6-1 and J usage is TRBJ2-1; TRBD2 aligns across 7 bases. This clonotype was obtained from a man between 18 and 35 years old in good health and CMV-seropositive. Sequenced sample: PBMCs. The CDR3 spells CASSEGSGVAFIF. The CDR3, as DNA: TGTGCCAGCAGTGAAGGGAGCGGGGTGGCGTTCATCTTC.